A selection of T cell receptor beta chains follows, all from one sample in a study of blood T cell repertoires in COVID-19. Sequencing was performed with immunoSEQ multiplex PCR; in TCRdb, only in-frame clones are kept and a portion is missing. The repertoire holds roughly 440,000 clones, with about 91% as singletons. Sequencing was performed on peripheral blood. These receptors all come from a woman aged 45-65 years with COVID-19, enrolled during active disease. The CDR3 runs from the conserved cysteine through the conserved F or W. The D gene is left open where the match is weak. The size field is filled for only some rows; it gives once, few, many or a size class.

abundance: .; v_gene: TRBV27; j_gene: TRBJ2-1; d_gene: TRBD1; CDR3aa: CASSLSRGNGYNEQFF; CDR3nt: TGTGCCAGCAGTTTGAGCAGGGGGAATGGATACAATGAGCAGTTCTTC
abundance: once; v_gene: TRBV7-2; j_gene: TRBJ2-4; d_gene: TRBD2; CDR3aa: CASSLVRSGAKNIQYF; CDR3nt: TGTGCCAGCAGCTTAGTCCGTAGCGGGGCCAAAAACATTCAGTACTTC
abundance: .; v_gene: TRBV27; j_gene: TRBJ2-7; d_gene: .; CDR3aa: CASSSYQSWSYEQYF; CDR3nt: TGTGCCAGCAGTTCATACCAATCCTGGAGTTACGAGCAGTACTTC
abundance: once; v_gene: TRBV9; j_gene: TRBJ1-5; d_gene: TRBD1; CDR3aa: CASSQRQGGQPQHF; CDR3nt: TGTGCCAGCAGTCAGAGACAGGGGGGTCAGCCCCAGCATTTT
abundance: .; v_gene: TRBV7-6; j_gene: TRBJ2-3; d_gene: .; CDR3aa: CASSLAVSGGKRDTQYF; CDR3nt: TGTGCCAGCAGCTTAGCGGTATCAGGGGGGAAGAGAGATACGCAGTATTTT
abundance: .; v_gene: TRBV5-4; j_gene: TRBJ1-2; d_gene: TRBD1; CDR3aa: CASSQGQGPGGYTF; CDR3nt: TGTGCCAGCAGCCAGGGACAGGGGCCCGGCGGCTACACCTTC
abundance: .; v_gene: TRBV5-1; j_gene: TRBJ1-3; d_gene: .; CDR3aa: CASSLVGVGNTIYF; CDR3nt: TGCGCCAGCAGCTTGGTAGGGGTTGGAAACACCATATATTTT
abundance: .; v_gene: TRBV19; j_gene: TRBJ2-3; d_gene: TRBD2; CDR3aa: CASTLRGTLTDTQYF; CDR3nt: TGTGCCAGTACCCTGCGGGGGACTCTCACAGATACGCAGTATTTT
abundance: .; v_gene: TRBV30; j_gene: TRBJ2-1; d_gene: .; CDR3aa: CALCARSSYNEQFF; CDR3nt: TGTGCCTTATGTGCGAGGAGCTCCTACAATGAGCAGTTCTTC
abundance: once; v_gene: TRBV25-1; j_gene: TRBJ1-1; d_gene: .; CDR3aa: CASSAGGADTEAFF; CDR3nt: TGTGCCAGCAGTGCGGGGGGCGCCGACACTGAAGCTTTCTTT
abundance: .; v_gene: TRBV5-6; j_gene: TRBJ1-1; d_gene: .; CDR3aa: CASSFQDLNTEAFF; CDR3nt: TGTGCCAGCAGCTTCCAGGACTTGAACACTGAAGCTTTCTTT
abundance: .; v_gene: TRBV20-1; j_gene: TRBJ2-5; d_gene: .; CDR3aa: CSASYQKTGETQYF; CDR3nt: TGCAGTGCTAGTTACCAGAAGACCGGGGAGACCCAGTACTTC
abundance: .; v_gene: TRBV19; j_gene: TRBJ1-4; d_gene: TRBD1; CDR3aa: CASSGQGNNEKLFF; CDR3nt: TGTGCCAGTAGCGGACAGGGGAATAATGAAAAACTGTTTTTT
abundance: .; v_gene: TRBV5-5; j_gene: TRBJ2-1; d_gene: TRBD1; CDR3aa: CASSMGQGGFDEQFF; CDR3nt: TGTGCCAGCAGCATGGGACAGGGAGGATTCGATGAGCAGTTCTTC
abundance: .; v_gene: TRBV19; j_gene: TRBJ2-1; d_gene: .; CDR3aa: CASSIGSGLGTHNEQFF; CDR3nt: TGTGCCAGTAGTATAGGCTCCGGACTGGGCACACACAATGAGCAGTTCTTC
abundance: .; v_gene: TRBV5-1; j_gene: TRBJ1-5; d_gene: TRBD1; CDR3aa: CASSLGQGGYQPQHF; CDR3nt: TGCGCCAGCAGCCTGGGACAGGGGGGTTATCAGCCCCAGCATTTT
abundance: .; v_gene: TRBV9; j_gene: TRBJ1-6; d_gene: .; CDR3aa: CASSGTGNSPLHF; CDR3nt: TGTGCCAGCAGCGGCACAGGGAACTCACCCCTCCACTTT
abundance: .; v_gene: TRBV19; j_gene: TRBJ2-1; d_gene: TRBD1; CDR3aa: CASSIVGTGAMHEQFF; CDR3nt: TGTGCCAGTAGTATAGTGGGGACAGGGGCCATGCATGAGCAGTTCTTC
abundance: .; v_gene: TRBV5-1; j_gene: TRBJ1-6; d_gene: TRBD1; CDR3aa: CASSLGQGNSPLHF; CDR3nt: TGCGCCAGCAGCTTGGGACAGGGAAATTCACCCCTCCACTTT
abundance: once; v_gene: TRBV27; j_gene: TRBJ2-7; d_gene: .; CDR3aa: CASSSTIEDEQYF; CDR3nt: TGTGCCAGCAGTTCAACGATAGAAGACGAGCAGTACTTC
abundance: once; v_gene: TRBV5-6; j_gene: TRBJ2-1; d_gene: TRBD1; CDR3aa: CASSLPGTGLNEQFF; CDR3nt: TGTGCCAGCAGTTTACCCGGGACAGGGCTCAATGAGCAGTTCTTC
abundance: .; v_gene: TRBV7-2; j_gene: TRBJ2-3; d_gene: TRBD2; CDR3aa: CASSPQAGGPVDTQYF; CDR3nt: TGTGCCAGCAGCCCCCAAGCGGGGGGGCCGGTAGATACGCAGTATTTT
abundance: .; v_gene: TRBV4-1; j_gene: TRBJ2-1; d_gene: .; CDR3aa: CASSQVLSGPREGEQFF; CDR3nt: TGCGCCAGCAGCCAAGTCCTAAGCGGGCCTCGTGAGGGAGAGCAGTTCTTC
abundance: .; v_gene: TRBV5-1; j_gene: TRBJ1-1; d_gene: .; CDR3aa: CASTVGQGTEAFF; CDR3nt: TGCGCCAGCACAGTGGGGCAGGGCACTGAAGCTTTCTTT
abundance: .; v_gene: TRBV2; j_gene: TRBJ2-7; d_gene: TRBD2; CDR3aa: CASSESAGGPPFYEQYF; CDR3nt: TGTGCCAGCAGTGAGTCGGCGGGGGGGCCTCCCTTTTACGAGCAGTACTTC
abundance: .; v_gene: TRBV9; j_gene: TRBJ2-7; d_gene: TRBD1; CDR3aa: CASSSRTGGAYEQYF; CDR3nt: TGTGCCAGCAGCTCTCGGACAGGGGGGGCCTACGAGCAGTACTTC
abundance: few; v_gene: TRBV21-1; j_gene: TRBJ2-1; d_gene: .; CDR3aa: CASRLSWIAGINPYNEQFF; CDR3nt: TGTGCCAGCAGGTTAAGCTGGATAGCGGGGATAAATCCCTACAATGAGCAGTTCTTC
abundance: .; v_gene: TRBV3-1/TRBV3-2; j_gene: TRBJ2-5; d_gene: .; CDR3aa: CASSHSPWTQYF; CDR3nt: TGTGCCAGCAGCCATTCCCCGTGGACCCAGTACTTC
abundance: few; v_gene: TRBV5-1; j_gene: TRBJ2-1; d_gene: TRBD2; CDR3aa: CASSPRAGGNEQFF; CDR3nt: TGCGCCAGCAGCCCTCGGGCGGGGGGCAATGAGCAGTTCTTC
abundance: .; v_gene: TRBV27; j_gene: TRBJ1-1; d_gene: TRBD1; CDR3aa: CASSSDRGSNTEAFF; CDR3nt: TGTGCCAGCAGTTCGGACAGGGGGTCGAACACTGAAGCTTTCTTT
abundance: .; v_gene: TRBV9; j_gene: TRBJ1-3; d_gene: .; CDR3aa: CASSSRTDSGDTIYF; CDR3nt: TGTGCCAGCAGCTCAAGGACAGATAGTGGAGACACCATATATTTT
abundance: .; v_gene: TRBV18; j_gene: TRBJ1-5; d_gene: .; CDR3aa: CASYNGRPNQPQHF; CDR3nt: TGTGCCAGCTATAATGGCCGTCCAAATCAGCCCCAGCATTTT
abundance: .; v_gene: TRBV3-1/TRBV3-2; j_gene: TRBJ1-6; d_gene: .; CDR3aa: CASSQASSPLHF; CDR3nt: TGTGCCAGCAGCCAAGCTTCGTCACCCCTCCACTTT
abundance: .; v_gene: TRBV5-5; j_gene: TRBJ2-1; d_gene: TRBD2; CDR3aa: CASSLEGSGYNEQFF; CDR3nt: TGTGCCAGCAGCTTGGAAGGTAGCGGGTACAATGAGCAGTTCTTC
abundance: few; v_gene: TRBV12-3/TRBV12-4; j_gene: TRBJ1-4; d_gene: .; CDR3aa: CATRGGGEKLFF; CDR3nt: TGTGCAACGAGGGGGGGCGGTGAAAAACTGTTTTTT
abundance: .; v_gene: TRBV11-2; j_gene: TRBJ1-4; d_gene: .; CDR3aa: CASSLAVRVSGEKLFF; CDR3nt: TGTGCCAGCAGCTTAGCGGTTCGCGTATCAGGGGAAAAACTGTTTTTT
abundance: .; v_gene: TRBV6-1; j_gene: TRBJ1-1; d_gene: .; CDR3aa: CASSEAGGEGWIIF; CDR3nt: TGTGCCAGCAGTGAAGCGGGGGGAGAGGGATGGATTATCTTT
abundance: .; v_gene: TRBV6-5; j_gene: TRBJ1-3; d_gene: TRBD1; CDR3aa: CASDRGLSGNTIYF; CDR3nt: TGTGCCAGCGACAGGGGACTCTCTGGAAACACCATATATTTT
abundance: .; v_gene: TRBV6-5; j_gene: TRBJ2-3; d_gene: .; CDR3aa: CASSSGGGSTDTQYF; CDR3nt: TGTGCCAGCAGTTCCGGCGGGGGCTCGACAGATACGCAGTATTTT
abundance: .; v_gene: TRBV6-5; j_gene: TRBJ1-2; d_gene: .; CDR3aa: CASSYETEAGGYTF; CDR3nt: TGTGCCAGCAGCTATGAGACTGAGGCTGGCGGCTACACCTTC
abundance: .; v_gene: TRBV7-3; j_gene: TRBJ2-1; d_gene: TRBD2; CDR3aa: CASSLMGTSGPNEQFF; CDR3nt: TGTGCCAGCAGCTTAATGGGGACTAGCGGACCCAATGAGCAGTTCTTC
abundance: .; v_gene: TRBV27; j_gene: TRBJ2-7; d_gene: TRBD1; CDR3aa: CASSPGTGHTIYEQYF; CDR3nt: TGTGCCAGCAGTCCAGGGACAGGGCACACCATCTACGAGCAGTACTTC
abundance: .; v_gene: TRBV19; j_gene: TRBJ1-2; d_gene: .; CDR3aa: CASSIRGSGDYGYTF; CDR3nt: TGTGCCAGTAGTATCCGGGGGAGTGGGGACTATGGCTACACCTTC
abundance: .; v_gene: TRBV6-5; j_gene: TRBJ2-7; d_gene: .; CDR3aa: CASSYSQGLYEQYF; CDR3nt: TGTGCCAGCAGTTACTCGCAGGGGCTCTACGAGCAGTACTTC
abundance: once; v_gene: TRBV27; j_gene: TRBJ2-1; d_gene: TRBD1; CDR3aa: CASGRQGAHNEQFF; CDR3nt: TGTGCCAGCGGTAGACAGGGGGCGCACAATGAGCAGTTCTTC
abundance: .; v_gene: TRBV19; j_gene: TRBJ1-2; d_gene: .; CDR3aa: CASSRGDYGYTF; CDR3nt: TGTGCCAGTAGTAGGGGGGACTATGGCTACACCTTC